This passage covers 3 T cell receptor beta chains from one sample sequenced in a study of molecular identifiers for immune sequencing clone quantification (dated by TCRdb to between 2017 and 2018). Library preparation was by PCR. For sequencing, an Illumina HiSeq 4000 was employed. In TCRdb, the public reads were trimmed at Q25 with fastp and aligned with MiXCR, with productive beta chains retained. Every distinct CDR3 protein forms one entry, paired with its most common genes and DNA. The sample includes about 640,000 distinct CDR3 sequences, with just under 20% observed a single time. The ten largest clones add up to roughly 0.9% of the sample. The sequencing input was naive CD8+ T cells from blood, with Jurkat cell RNA spiked in. This sample's cell subset or site label indicates: FACS-sorted CD8+CD4-CCR7+CD45RA+ naive T cells. These receptors all come from a human donor in good health. Some libraries in this study had Jurkat cell RNA spiked in.

This clonotype was detected ten times or more. V and J are TRBV12-3 or TRBV12-4 and TRBJ2-5, with D uncertain. There are 16 residues in the CDR3. V was clipped by 3 bases and J by 0 bases, with 14 bases between them. This CDR3 is CASSLVPAEYQETQYF. The CDR3 nucleotides are TGTGCCAGCAGTTTGGTGCCAGCCGAGTACCAAGAGACCCAGTACTTC.

A remark on this clonotype: A read error may explain this, as a much larger clone is one base away. The rearrangement links TRBV21-1 to TRBJ2-7. TRBV21-1 is a pseudogene locus. This CDR3 region has 13 residues. The CDR3 reads CAHQAAYRYEHYF. The CDR3 DNA reads as TGTGCCCACCAGGCAGCATACCGCTACGAGCACTACTTC.

This clonotype came up many times. This rearrangement joins TRBV12-3 or TRBV12-4 to TRBJ2-7; D is possibly TRBD2 (5 bases). The CDR3 loop spans 13 amino acids. V was trimmed by 1 base and J by 12 bases, leaving 16 bases between them. CDR3 protein: CASSLDAGNFRYF. The CDR3 DNA sequence: TGTGCCAGCAGTTTAGATGCGGGCAACTTTCGGTACTTC.